This T cell receptor (beta chain) derives from a study of T-cell reconstitution after alpha-beta-depleted transplantation in children. General observations from the study: By about two months after transplant, alpha-beta T cells reportedly arose from several hundred graft clones that had expanded. For some patients, TCRbeta diversity was high at day 60 because of recipient T cells and thymic progenitors that survived.

This clonotype was found a few times. Its specificity is not known. This CDR3 comprises 14 residues. Trimming took off 2 bases at V and 7 bases at J, with 14 bases between the two ends. For TCRbeta, the library was prepared with unique molecular identifiers. TCRdb fed the PCR reads into MiXCR, producing one record per CDR3 protein. The repertoire holds roughly 200,000 distinct CDR3 sequences, with 8.4% as singletons. This TCR was recovered from a male patient between 2 and 10 years old who had a stem cell transplant for acute myeloid leukemia, so the T cells may come from the graft donor. The V gene is TRBV12-3 or TRBV12-4, the J gene TRBJ1-2; no reliable D call. Source: PBMCs, mostly from graft donor cells, taken 360 days after TCRalphabeta/CD19-depleted stem cell transplant. The CDR3 DNA reads TGTGCCAGCAGTTTAAGAGGGCTGATGGGTGGCTACACCTTC. It is translated as CASSLRGLMGGYTF.